The 3 T cell receptor beta chains below were found in one sample sequenced in a study of T cell responses to AZD1222 COVID-19 vaccine. TCRdb's table, derived via immunoSEQ multiplex PCR, lists solely in-frame clones and lacks some. The sample contains 110,000 or so clones, about 90% of which appear only once. The specimen was peripheral blood, collected on day 0 of AZD1222 vaccination. The receptor set was obtained from an adult in good health.

The chain is built from TRBV6-1 and TRBJ1-4; no firm D call. The germline V gene encodes CDR1 MNHNS and CDR2 SASEGT. The CDR3 extends over 15 amino acids. V was shortened by 1 base and J by 0 bases, with 6 bases between the two germline ends. CDR3 DNA: TGTGCCAGCAGTGAAGTCCAAGCAACTAATGAAAAACTGTTTTTT. It codes for CASSEVQATNEKLFF.

This chain connects TRBV7-2 to TRBJ1-2; D gene uncertain. The ends were cut back, 1 base at V and 8 bases at J, with 26 bases in the middle. The CDR3 has 18 amino acids. Germline values: CDR1 SGHTA, CDR2 FQGNSA. CDR3 loop: CASSLVGVRTPGGRGYTF. In DNA, the CDR3 is TGTGCCAGCAGCTTAGTTGGTGTACGAACTCCGGGTGGAAGAGGCTACACCTTC.

J is TRBJ1-1 and V is TRBV12-3 or TRBV12-4; D is uncertain. The CDR3 contains 13 residues. Trimming cost V 2 bases and J 0 bases, with 4 bases left between them. CDR3 nucleotides: TGTGCCAGCAGTTTAAGGGTGAACACTGAAGCTTTCTTT. It yields the protein CASSLRVNTEAFF.